This TCR beta chain was recovered during a study of human T cells and chemical hapten exposure. Concerning this clonotype: The junction does not match germline at one end; this may be a read error.

A single record per CDR3 protein comes from TCRdb applying MiXCR to the RACE reads. This sample has 82,000 or so distinct CDR3 sequences, with over 10% found just once. Time point: patch test 3, about 24 weeks after DPC sensitization. The sample's treatment: therapeutic diphenylcyclopropenone sensitization with weekly scalp DPC. The CDR3 totals 15 residues. Germline lookup yields CDR1 LGHDT and CDR2 YNNKEL (reference sequence). This receptor was identified in a woman between 50 and 59 years old with alopecia areata. Some clones in this sample may be carry-over from other donors' samples. This specimen was whole blood, taken in connection with sensitization to the hapten diphenylcyclopropenone (DPC). The gene calls are TRBV3-1 and TRBJ2-7, with no clear D. In DNA form, the CDR3 reads TGTCCCAGCAACCAACCCCTCGGTAGCTACTACGAGCAGTACTTC. Its translation is CPSNQPLGSYYEQYF.